These 26 T cell receptor beta chains originate from one sample sequenced in a study of OX40 agonist ivuxolimab in advanced cancers. Some clones are missing from TCRdb's copy, which holds only in-frame ones; the method was immunoSEQ multiplex PCR. The sample consists of around 46,000 clones, about 89% of them appearing once. This material consisted of CD4+ or CD8+ T cells sorted from blood, taken in a trial of the OX40 agonist ivuxolimab. The receptors stem from an adult with an advanced solid tumor such as melanoma, head and neck, liver or kidney cancer.

A single count supports this clone. The rearrangement links TRBV13 to TRBJ1-2, with a weak D call TRBD1 (5 bases). Trimming left V 0 bases short and J 4 bases short, with 12 bases between. CDR1 and CDR2 from the germline V gene are PRHDT and FYEKMQ (reference sequence). The CDR3 consists of 15 residues. The CDR3, as DNA: TGTGCCAGCAGCTTAGGGGGGGGATCTACCTATGGCTACACCTTC. Its protein is CASSLGGGSTYGYTF. Together with reference TRBV13 and TRBJ1-2, the CDR3 gives the full variable domain: AAGVIQSPRHLIKEKRETATLKCYPIPRHDTVYWYQQGPGQDPQFLISFYEKMQSDKGSIPDRFSAQQFSDYHSELNMSSLELGDSALYFCASSLGGGSTYGYTFGSGTRLTVV.

The chain uses TRBV6-5 and TRBJ1-1; no clear D gene. CDR1 is MNHEY, CDR2 SVGAGI, per germline. The V gene lost 7 bases and the J gene lost 7 bases, with 16 bases spanning the gap. The CDR3 is made up of 13 amino acids. DNA of the CDR3: TGTGCCAGCACCACAAAGTCGGGTGTTGAAGCTTTCTTT. This encodes CASTTKSGVEAFF.

The chain is built from TRBV27 and TRBJ1-1; maybe TRBD1 (6 bases). The CDR3 is made up of 15 amino acids. Germline V gives CDR1 MNHEY, CDR2 SMNVEV (reference sequence). Trimming cost V 2 bases and J 0 bases, with 10 bases left between them. The chain's CDR3 is CASSLIGGMNTEAFF. CDR3 DNA: TGTGCCAGCAGTTTAATCGGGGGCATGAACACTGAAGCTTTCTTT.

CDR3: CASSGKVNPNTGELFF. CDR3 coding DNA: TGTGCCAGCAGCGGGAAGGTCAACCCTAACACCGGGGAGCTGTTTTTT. The rearrangement joins TRBV9 to TRBJ2-2, with D unresolved. The ends were cut back, 3 bases at V and 2 bases at J, with 14 bases in the middle. Germline CDR1 is SGDLS and CDR2 is YYNGEE. The CDR3 extends over 16 amino acids.

The chain recombines TRBV6-6 with TRBJ2-7, with D possibly being TRBD1 or TRBD2 (5 bases each). This CDR3 has 11 residues. Germline CDR1 reads MNHNY; CDR2 reads SVGAGI (reference sequence). The ends were cut back, 7 bases at V and 11 bases at J, with 15 bases in the middle. The CDR3 here is CASTDGAEEYF. The CDR3 DNA reads TGTGCCAGCACCGATGGGGCGGAGGAGTACTTC.

The chain joins TRBV29-1 to TRBJ1-3; D is undetermined. Germline V CDR1 and CDR2: SQVTM, ANQGSEA. CDR3 length equals 13 residues. V was cut by 6 bases and J by 0 bases, with 9 bases left in between. The chain's CDR3 is CSVRRSSGNTIYF. For the CDR3, the DNA is TGCAGCGTACGACGGTCCTCTGGAAACACCATATATTTT.

The chain has TRBV10-1 and TRBJ2-7, with a possible D match to TRBD1 (6 bases). V was trimmed by 6 bases and J by 2 bases, leaving 17 bases between them. Looked up from germline, CDR1 is WNHNN and CDR2 is SYGVQD (reference sequence). This CDR3 contains 15 residues. For the CDR3, the DNA is TGCGCCAGCAGCGTCGGCAGGACAGCGACCTACGAGCAGTACTTC. Protein sequence: CASSVGRTATYEQYF.

Only one count was recorded for this clone. The rearrangement links TRBV15 to TRBJ2-1; D perhaps matches TRBD1 (6 bases). From germline, CDR1 is LNHNV and CDR2 YYDKDF (reference sequence). CDR3 size: 14 residues. The V gene lost 4 bases and the J gene lost 5 bases, with 12 bases spanning the gap. This CDR3 reads CATSKGVSDNEQFF. CDR3 coding DNA: TGTGCCACCAGCAAGGGGGTCTCTGACAATGAGCAGTTCTTC.

This clone was picked up a small number of times. The J gene is TRBJ2-7, the V gene TRBV5-4; D is perhaps TRBD2 (7 bases). V lost 1 base and J 2 bases, leaving 16 bases between the germline ends. The CDR3 is made up of 16 amino acids. Germline V gene data show CDR1 as SGHNT and CDR2 as YYREEE (reference sequence). Here the CDR3 reads CASSLTGGPPPYEQYF. CDR3 coding DNA: TGTGCCAGCAGCTTGACGGGGGGCCCGCCCCCCTACGAGCAGTACTTC.

V usage is TRBV27 and J usage is TRBJ1-2; the D gene is possibly TRBD1 (5 bases). The germline gives CDR1 MNHEY, CDR2 SMNVEV (reference sequence). The CDR3 is 14 residues long. V dropped 3 bases and J dropped 4 bases, with 12 bases sitting between them. CDR3 sequence reads: CASSFGHQGYGYTF. DNA for the CDR3: TGTGCCAGCAGTTTCGGGCATCAGGGCTATGGCTACACCTTC.

This chain joins TRBV29-1 and TRBJ2-7; 8 bases line up with TRBD1. The CDR3 sequence is 15 residues long. Germline lookup yields CDR1 SQVTM and CDR2 ANQGSEA. V shed 6 bases, J shed 4 bases, and the junction held 14 bases outside the gene matches. The CDR3 reads CSVETTGGPAYEQYF. DNA of the CDR3: TGCAGCGTCGAAACCACAGGGGGGCCTGCGTACGAGCAGTACTTC.

V usage is TRBV6-5 and J usage is TRBJ2-7; D unresolved. Germline V gives CDR1 MNHEY, CDR2 SVGAGI. Trimming took off 0 bases at V and 3 bases at J, with 12 bases between the two ends. The CDR3 is 15 amino acids. CDR3 residues: CASSYSSHPGYEQYF. For the CDR3, the DNA is TGTGCCAGCAGTTACTCGTCCCACCCGGGCTACGAGCAGTACTTC.

The rearrangement uses TRBV7-9 and TRBJ2-3, with TRBD1 identical over 9 bases. This CDR3 spans 14 amino acids. Germline V gives CDR1 SEHNR, CDR2 FQNEAQ (reference sequence). Trimming at V came to 8 bases and at J to 2 bases, leaving 5 bases not matched to a gene. The CDR3 bases are TGTGCCAGCCCAGGGACAGGGACCACAGATACGCAGTATTTT. Protein product: CASPGTGTTDTQYF.

This sequence joins TRBV11-3 and TRBJ2-7; D call uncertain. The V gene lost 5 bases and the J gene lost 3 bases, with 11 bases spanning the gap. The length of the CDR3 is 13 residues. CDR1 is SGHNT, CDR2 YENEEA, per germline. The CDR3 spells CASSPDTGYEQYF. CDR3 sequence (DNA): TGTGCCAGCAGCCCTGACACGGGCTACGAGCAGTACTTC.

This clone is termed medium-sized. The chain joins TRBV5-4 to TRBJ2-5; maybe TRBD2 (7 bases). Per germline, CDR1 SGHNT and CDR2 YYREEE (reference sequence). V lost 3 bases, J lost 5 bases, and 11 bases lay in between. CDR3 length: 13 amino acids. The CDR3 protein is CASSSGGAETQYF. CDR3 nucleotide sequence: TGTGCCAGCAGCTCTGGGGGGGCGGAGACCCAGTACTTC.

This clone has just a few counts. The chain employs TRBV29-1 and TRBJ2-7; TRBD2 aligns across 8 bases. Germline V lookup: CDR1 SQVTM, CDR2 ANQGSEA. Trimming cost V 3 bases and J 4 bases; bases outside gene matches: 8. This CDR3 region has 14 residues. DNA for the CDR3: TGCAGCGTTGAGAGTGTGAGCGGGGGTTACGAGCAGTACTTC. Its protein product is CSVESVSGGYEQYF.

The rearrangement uses TRBV7-2 and TRBJ1-2; 7 bases agree with TRBD1. Unmatched junction bases numbered 8, after V lost 2 bases and J lost 8 bases. The CDR3 has 14 amino acids. CDR1 is SGHTA, CDR2 FQGNSA, per germline. CDR3 sequence reads: CASSLRIRGVGYTF. As DNA, the CDR3 is TGTGCCAGCAGCTTAAGGATCAGGGGGGTCGGCTACACCTTC.

The chain combines TRBV28 with TRBJ1-1; D is perhaps TRBD1 (5 bases). The V gene's germline CDR1 is MDHEN and CDR2 SYDVKM. Trimming left V 3 bases short and J 0 bases short, with 11 bases between. CDR3 length equals 15 residues. The CDR3 loop is CASSFPGTMNTEAFF. CDR3 nucleotide sequence: TGTGCCAGCAGTTTCCCAGGGACCATGAACACTGAAGCTTTCTTT.

This clone was observed a single time. This rearrangement joins TRBV4-2 to TRBJ1-6; TRBD1 agrees at 10 bases. This CDR3 is built from 17 residues. J was trimmed by 4 bases and V by 1 base; bases with no gene match: 4. Per the germline V gene, CDR1 is LGHNA and CDR2 is YNFKEQ. The CDR3 sequence: CASSQGQGARYNSPLHF. The CDR3 nucleotides read TGTGCCAGCAGCCAAGGACAGGGGGCCAGGTATAATTCACCCCTCCACTTT.

The chain joins TRBV6-1 to TRBJ2-2, with 11 bases lining up with TRBD1. In germline, CDR1 is MNHNS, CDR2 SASEGT. The CDR3 spans 14 residues. V lost 10 bases to trimming and J lost 4 bases; unmatched junction nucleotides: 5. The DNA for the CDR3 is TGTGCCAACGAGGGACAGGGGGGCACCGGGGAGCTGTTTTTT. This codes for CANEGQGGTGELFF.

J is TRBJ1-3 and V is TRBV5-6; tentatively, D is TRBD1 (6 bases). Germline values: CDR1 SGHDT, CDR2 YYEEEE. The V end was cut by 3 bases, the J end by 2 bases, with 9 bases between. The CDR3 spans 14 residues. CDR3 nucleotide sequence: TGTGCCAGCAGCTGGGACACAACTGGAAACACCATATATTTT. Encoded protein: CASSWDTTGNTIYF. The full variable domain, with the rest looked up from reference TRBV5-6 and TRBJ1-3, is DAGVTQSPTHLIKTRGQQVTLRCSPKSGHDTVSWYQQALGQGPQFIFQYYEEEERQRGNFPDRFSGHQFPNYSSELNVNALLLGDSALYLCASSWDTTGNTIYFGEGSWLTVV.

The rearrangement joins TRBV28 to TRBJ1-5, with 7 bases matching TRBD1. V lost 5 bases to trimming and J lost 2 bases; unmatched junction nucleotides: 18. The germline gives CDR1 MDHEN, CDR2 SYDVKM. The CDR3 runs 19 residues. The CDR3, as DNA: TGTGCCAGCAGTATCCGACAGGGTCTCCGTCCGATAGGCAATCAGCCCCAGCATTTT. This codes for CASSIRQGLRPIGNQPQHF. The variable domain in full, with the rest retrieved from reference TRBV28 and TRBJ1-5, is DVKVTQSSRYLVKRTGEKVFLECVQDMDHENMFWYRQDPGLGLRLIYFSYDVKMKEKGDIPEGYSVSREKKERFSLILESASTNQTSMYLCASSIRQGLRPIGNQPQHFGDGTRLSIL.

The chain has TRBV7-3 and TRBJ2-1; D unresolved. This CDR3 has 16 amino acids. In germline, CDR1 is SGHTA, CDR2 FQGTGA. V lost 5 bases and J 0 bases, leaving 14 bases between the germline ends. This chain's CDR3 is CASSVSGLSSYNEQFF. The DNA for the CDR3 is TGTGCCAGCAGCGTTAGTGGGTTAAGCTCCTACAATGAGCAGTTCTTC.

This clone came up a few times. The chain joins TRBV5-8 to TRBJ1-5; D is undetermined. V was trimmed by 0 bases and J by 4 bases, leaving 2 bases between them. The CDR3 consists of 12 residues. Germline lookup yields CDR1 SGHTS and CDR2 YDEGEE. The CDR3 DNA reads TGTGCCAGCAGCTTGGTGAATCAGCCCCAGCATTTT. It specifies CASSLVNQPQHF.

This chain connects TRBV20-1 to TRBJ1-2; D is possibly TRBD1 (6 bases). The V gene lost 8 bases and the J gene lost 1 base, with 8 bases spanning the gap. This CDR3 contains 11 residues. From germline, CDR1 is DFQATT and CDR2 SNEGSKA (reference sequence). CDR3 nucleotide sequence: TGCAGTACGGGACATAACTATGGCTACACCTTC. This encodes CSTGHNYGYTF.

This clone was found once. The chain employs TRBV10-3 and TRBJ1-1, with a weak D call TRBD1 (6 bases). V shed 3 bases and J shed 1 base, with 12 bases lying between them. CDR3 length equals 15 residues. CDR1 is ENHRY, CDR2 SYGVKD, per germline. As DNA, the CDR3 is TGTGCCATCAGTGAAGGTGGGACACCGAACACTGAAGCTTTCTTT. Amino acid sequence: CAISEGGTPNTEAFF.